The present T cell receptor beta chain was sequenced within a study of blood T cells in healthy people across ages. Study-wide findings and caveats: There was a strong correlation between TCR beta diversity and naive T cell percentage. Greater diversity and more naive CD4+ cells were seen in long-lived donors than in aged donors.

This clonotype turned up a few times. Antigen unknown. Together with a sample-barcoded 5' primer, a J-beta primer mix was included in a second PCR lasting roughly 6 to 12 cycles. Every cDNA was tagged by a template-switch adaptor with 12 random nucleotides. From the 5' RACE reads, TCRdb called clonotypes with MiXCR, one entry per CDR3 protein. Of about a million distinct CDR3 sequences in the sample, roughly 50% were seen once. The V end was cut by 6 bases, the J end by 0 bases, with 12 bases between. CDR1 is SGHRS and CDR2 is YFSETQ in the germline V gene. The CDR3 covers 14 residues. Sequenced material: blood. This chain connects TRBV5-1 to TRBJ2-5; D is unclear. This clonotype was obtained from a woman aged 55 to 70 in good health. The DNA of the CDR3 is TGCGCCAGCAAAAGGACCAGAAACCAAGAGACCCAGTACTTC. The encoded protein is CASKRTRNQETQYF.